This entry features one T cell receptor (beta chain) sequence. Antigen specificity is unknown. V lost 6 bases and J 4 bases, leaving 12 bases between the germline ends. Germline V gene data show CDR1 as MNHEY and CDR2 as SVGAGI. The CDR3 sequence is 13 residues long. TCRdb's table, derived via immunoSEQ multiplex PCR, lists solely in-frame clones and lacks some. The data hold just over 2,000,000 clones, with around 95% observed a single time. CD4+ cell separation produced CD45RA+ naive and CD45RA-negative memory subsets. This entry belongs to a study of shared clonotypes between healthy human individuals. General study points: Estimated clonotype richness was generally higher in naive than memory subsets.

The chain combines TRBV6-5 with TRBJ1-2; D might be TRBD1 (6 bases). The source of this sequence is a man aged 18 to 30 in good health. Sequencing used naive CD4+ T cells sorted from blood. The subset here: CD45RA+ positively selected. The CDR3: CASRVTGSYGYTF. As DNA, the CDR3 is TGTGCCAGCAGGGTGACAGGAAGCTATGGCTACACCTTC.